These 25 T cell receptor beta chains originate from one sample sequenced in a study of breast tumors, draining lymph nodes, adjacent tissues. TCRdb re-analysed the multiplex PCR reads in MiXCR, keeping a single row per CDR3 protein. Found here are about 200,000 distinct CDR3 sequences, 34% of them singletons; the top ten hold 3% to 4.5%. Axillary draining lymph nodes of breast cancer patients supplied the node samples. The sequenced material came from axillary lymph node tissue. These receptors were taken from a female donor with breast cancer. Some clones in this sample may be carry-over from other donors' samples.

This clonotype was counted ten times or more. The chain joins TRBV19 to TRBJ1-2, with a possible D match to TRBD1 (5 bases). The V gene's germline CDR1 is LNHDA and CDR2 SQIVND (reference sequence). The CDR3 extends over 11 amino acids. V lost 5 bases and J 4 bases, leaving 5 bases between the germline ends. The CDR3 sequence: CASSQGYGYTF. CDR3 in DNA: TGTGCCAGTAGTCAGGGCTATGGCTACACCTTC.

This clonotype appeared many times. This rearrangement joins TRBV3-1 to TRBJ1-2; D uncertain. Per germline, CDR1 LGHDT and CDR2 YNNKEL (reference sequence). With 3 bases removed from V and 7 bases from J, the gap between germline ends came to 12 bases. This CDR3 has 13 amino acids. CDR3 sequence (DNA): TGTGCCAGCAGCCAGAACGTTGAGGGTGGCTACACCTTC. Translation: CASSQNVEGGYTF.

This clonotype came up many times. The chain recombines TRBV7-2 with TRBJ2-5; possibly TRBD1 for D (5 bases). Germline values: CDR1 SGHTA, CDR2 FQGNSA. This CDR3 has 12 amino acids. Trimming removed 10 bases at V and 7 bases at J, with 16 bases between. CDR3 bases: TGTGCCACCGCCCAGGGCGGCGGGACCCAGTACTTC. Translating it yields CATAQGGGTQYF.

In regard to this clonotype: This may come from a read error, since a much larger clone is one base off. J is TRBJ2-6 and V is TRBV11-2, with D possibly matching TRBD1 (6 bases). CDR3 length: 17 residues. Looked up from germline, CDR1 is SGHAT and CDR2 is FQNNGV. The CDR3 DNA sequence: TGTGCCAGCCGAACGGACAGAGTGATCTCTGGGGCCAACATCCTGACTTTC. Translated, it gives CASRTDRVISGANILTF.

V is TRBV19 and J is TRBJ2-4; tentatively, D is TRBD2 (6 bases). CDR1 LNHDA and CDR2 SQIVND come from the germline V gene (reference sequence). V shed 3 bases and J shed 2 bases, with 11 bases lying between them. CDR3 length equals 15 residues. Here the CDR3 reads CASSIRGGTKNIQYF. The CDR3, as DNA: TGTGCCAGTAGTATTAGGGGAGGAACCAAAAACATTCAGTACTTC. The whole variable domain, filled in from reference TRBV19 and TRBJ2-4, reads DGGITQSPKYLFRKEGQNVTLSCEQNLNHDAMYWYRQDPGQGLRLIYYSQIVNDFQKGDIAEGYSVSREKKESFPLTVTSAQKNPTAFYLCASSIRGGTKNIQYFGAGTRLSVL.

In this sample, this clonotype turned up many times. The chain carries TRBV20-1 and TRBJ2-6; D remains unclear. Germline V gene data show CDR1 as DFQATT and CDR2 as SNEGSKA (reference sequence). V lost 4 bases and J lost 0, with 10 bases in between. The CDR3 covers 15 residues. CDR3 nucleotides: TGCAGTGCTAATTTGGAGAGCTCTGGGGCCAACGTCCTGACTTTC. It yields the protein CSANLESSGANVLTF.

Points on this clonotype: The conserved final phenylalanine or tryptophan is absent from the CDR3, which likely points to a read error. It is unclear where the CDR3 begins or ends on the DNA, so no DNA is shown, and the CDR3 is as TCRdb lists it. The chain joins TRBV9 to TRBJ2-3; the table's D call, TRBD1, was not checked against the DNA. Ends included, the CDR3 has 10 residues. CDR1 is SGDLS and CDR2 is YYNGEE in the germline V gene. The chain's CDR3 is CASEPARGKY.

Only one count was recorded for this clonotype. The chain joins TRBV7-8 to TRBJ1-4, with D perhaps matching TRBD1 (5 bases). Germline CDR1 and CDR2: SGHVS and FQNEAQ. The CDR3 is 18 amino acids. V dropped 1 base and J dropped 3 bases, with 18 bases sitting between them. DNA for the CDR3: TGTGCCAGCAGCTTAGTTCCCACGGGCGGGGCGGCTAATGAAAAACTGTTTTTT. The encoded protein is CASSLVPTGGAANEKLFF. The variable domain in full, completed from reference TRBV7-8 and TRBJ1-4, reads GAGVSQSPRYKVAKRGQDVALRCDPISGHVSLFWYQQALGQGPEFLTYFQNEAQLDKSGLPSDRFFAERPEGSVSTLKIQRTQQEDSAVYLCASSLVPTGGAANEKLFFGSGTQLSVL.

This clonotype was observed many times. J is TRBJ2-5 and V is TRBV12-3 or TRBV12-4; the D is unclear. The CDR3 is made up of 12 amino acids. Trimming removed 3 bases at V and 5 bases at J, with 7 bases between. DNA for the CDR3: TGTGCCAGCAGTTTGGGATTTGAGACCCAGTACTTC. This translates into CASSLGFETQYF.

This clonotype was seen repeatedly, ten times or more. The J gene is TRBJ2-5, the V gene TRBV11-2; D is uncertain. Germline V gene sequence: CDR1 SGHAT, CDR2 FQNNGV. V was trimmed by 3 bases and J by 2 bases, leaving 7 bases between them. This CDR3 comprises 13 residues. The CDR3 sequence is CASSFSFQETQYF. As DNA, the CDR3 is TGTGCCAGCAGCTTTTCCTTTCAAGAGACCCAGTACTTC. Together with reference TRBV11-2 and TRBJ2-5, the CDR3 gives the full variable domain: EAGVAQSPRYKIIEKRQSVAFWCNPISGHATLYWYQQILGQGPKLLIQFQNNGVVDDSQLPKDRFSAERLKGVDSTLKIQPAKLEDSAVYLCASSFSFQETQYFGPGTRLLVL.

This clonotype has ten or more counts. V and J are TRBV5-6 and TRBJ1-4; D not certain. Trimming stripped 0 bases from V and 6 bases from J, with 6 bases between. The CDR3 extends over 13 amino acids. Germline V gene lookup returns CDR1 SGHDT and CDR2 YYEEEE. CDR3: CASSLGRDEKLFF. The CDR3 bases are TGTGCCAGCAGCTTGGGCAGAGATGAAAAACTGTTTTTT. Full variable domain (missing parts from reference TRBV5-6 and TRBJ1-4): DAGVTQSPTHLIKTRGQQVTLRCSPKSGHDTVSWYQQALGQGPQFIFQYYEEEERQRGNFPDRFSGHQFPNYSSELNVNALLLGDSALYLCASSLGRDEKLFFGSGTQLSVL.

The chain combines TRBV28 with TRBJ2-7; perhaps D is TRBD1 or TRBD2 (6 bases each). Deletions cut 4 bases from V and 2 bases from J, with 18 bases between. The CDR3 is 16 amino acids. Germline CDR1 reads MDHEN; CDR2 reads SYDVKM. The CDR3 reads CASSSLGQSGAYEQYF. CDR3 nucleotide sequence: TGTGCCAGCAGTTCCCTCGGACAGTCGGGGGCCTACGAGCAGTACTTC.

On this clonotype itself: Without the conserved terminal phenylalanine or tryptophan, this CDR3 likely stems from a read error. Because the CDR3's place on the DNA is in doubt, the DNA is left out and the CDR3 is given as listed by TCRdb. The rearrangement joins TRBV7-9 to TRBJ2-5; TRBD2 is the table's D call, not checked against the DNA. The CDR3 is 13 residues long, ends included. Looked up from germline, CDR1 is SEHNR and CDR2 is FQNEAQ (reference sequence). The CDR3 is CASSHGLAGPMNT.

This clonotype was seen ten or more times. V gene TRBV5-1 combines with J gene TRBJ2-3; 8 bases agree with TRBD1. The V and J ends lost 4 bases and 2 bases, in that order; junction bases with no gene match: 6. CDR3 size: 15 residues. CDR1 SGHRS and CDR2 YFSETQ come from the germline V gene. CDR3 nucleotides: TGCGCCAGCAGCATAGGACAGGGTCTCACAGATACGCAGTATTTT. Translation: CASSIGQGLTDTQYF.

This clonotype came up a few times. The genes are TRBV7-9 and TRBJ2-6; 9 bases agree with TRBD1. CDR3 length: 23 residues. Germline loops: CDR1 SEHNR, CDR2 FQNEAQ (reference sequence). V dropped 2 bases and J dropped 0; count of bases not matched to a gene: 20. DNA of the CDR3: TGTGCCAGCAGCTTAACAAGGGGGGGGGACAGGGTAGATTCCTCCTCTGGGGCCAACGTCCTGACTTTC. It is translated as CASSLTRGGDRVDSSSGANVLTF. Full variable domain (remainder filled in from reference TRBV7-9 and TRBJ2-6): DTGVSQNPRHKITKRGQNVTFRCDPISEHNRLYWYRQTLGQGPEFLTYFQNEAQLEKSRLLSDRFSAERPKGSFSTLEIQRTEQGDSAMYLCASSLTRGGDRVDSSSGANVLTFGAGSRLTVL.

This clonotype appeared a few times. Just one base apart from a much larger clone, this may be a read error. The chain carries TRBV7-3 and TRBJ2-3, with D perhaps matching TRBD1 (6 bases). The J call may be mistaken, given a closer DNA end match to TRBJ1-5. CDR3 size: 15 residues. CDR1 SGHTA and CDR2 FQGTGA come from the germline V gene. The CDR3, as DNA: TGTGCCAGCAGCTTAGCGGGGGGCGGGGCAGATACGCAGCATTTT. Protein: CASSLAGGGADTQHF.

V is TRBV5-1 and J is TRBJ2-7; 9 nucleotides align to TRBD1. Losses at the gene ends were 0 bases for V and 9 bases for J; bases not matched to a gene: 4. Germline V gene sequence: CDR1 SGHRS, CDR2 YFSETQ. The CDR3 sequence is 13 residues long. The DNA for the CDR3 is TGCGCCAGCAGCTTGGGGGCGGACAGGGGGCAGTACTTC. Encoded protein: CASSLGADRGQYF.

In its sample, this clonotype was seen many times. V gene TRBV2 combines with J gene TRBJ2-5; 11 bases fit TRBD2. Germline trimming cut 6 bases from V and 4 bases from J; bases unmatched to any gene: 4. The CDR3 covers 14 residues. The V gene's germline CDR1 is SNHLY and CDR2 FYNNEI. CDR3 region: CASRKGTSGETQYF. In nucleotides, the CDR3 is TGTGCCAGCAGAAAAGGGACTAGCGGAGAGACCCAGTACTTC.

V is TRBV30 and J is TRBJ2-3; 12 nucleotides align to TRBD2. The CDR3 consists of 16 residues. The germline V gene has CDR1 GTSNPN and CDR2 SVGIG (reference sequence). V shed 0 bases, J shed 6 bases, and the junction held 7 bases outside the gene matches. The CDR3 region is CAWSVIRTSGEDTQYF. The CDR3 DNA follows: TGTGCCTGGAGTGTAATCAGGACTAGCGGGGAGGATACGCAGTATTTT. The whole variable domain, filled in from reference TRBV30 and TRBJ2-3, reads SQTIHQWPATLVQPVGSPLSLECTVEGTSNPNLYWYRQAAGRGLQLLFYSVGIGQISSEVPQNLSASRPQDRQFILSSKKLLLSDSGFYLCAWSVIRTSGEDTQYFGPGTRLTVL.

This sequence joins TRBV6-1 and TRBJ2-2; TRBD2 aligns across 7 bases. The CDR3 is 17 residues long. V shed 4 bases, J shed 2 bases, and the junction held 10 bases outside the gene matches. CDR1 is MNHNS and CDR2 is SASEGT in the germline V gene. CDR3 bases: TGTGCCAGCAGTGTTTCGGGTGGACTAGGTAACACCGGGGAGCTGTTTTTT. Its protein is CASSVSGGLGNTGELFF.

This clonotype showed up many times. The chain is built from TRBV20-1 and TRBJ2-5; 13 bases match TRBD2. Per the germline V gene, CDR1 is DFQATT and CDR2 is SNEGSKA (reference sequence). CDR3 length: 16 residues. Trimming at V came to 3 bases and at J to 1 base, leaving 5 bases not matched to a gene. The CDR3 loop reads CSARSTSGRRQETQYF. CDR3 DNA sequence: TGCAGTGCTAGGTCGACTAGCGGGAGGCGCCAAGAGACCCAGTACTTC.

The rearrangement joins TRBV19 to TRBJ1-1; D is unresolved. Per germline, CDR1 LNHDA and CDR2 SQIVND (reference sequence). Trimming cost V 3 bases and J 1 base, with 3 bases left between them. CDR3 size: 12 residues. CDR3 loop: CASSIENTEAFF. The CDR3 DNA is TGTGCCAGTAGTATTGAGAACACTGAAGCTTTCTTT.

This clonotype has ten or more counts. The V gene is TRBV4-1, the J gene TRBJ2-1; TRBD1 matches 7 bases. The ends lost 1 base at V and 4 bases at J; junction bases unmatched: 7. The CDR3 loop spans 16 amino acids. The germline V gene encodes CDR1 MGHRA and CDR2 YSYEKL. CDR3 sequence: CASSQALKGAYNEQFF. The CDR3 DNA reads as TGCGCCAGCAGCCAAGCTCTGAAGGGGGCATACAATGAGCAGTTCTTC.

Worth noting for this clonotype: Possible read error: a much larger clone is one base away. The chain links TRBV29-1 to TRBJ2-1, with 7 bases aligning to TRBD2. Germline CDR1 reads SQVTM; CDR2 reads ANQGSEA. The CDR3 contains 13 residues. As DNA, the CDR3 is TGCAGCGTTGGGGGGGGGACCCAAAATGGGCAGTTCTTC. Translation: CSVGGGTQNGQFF.

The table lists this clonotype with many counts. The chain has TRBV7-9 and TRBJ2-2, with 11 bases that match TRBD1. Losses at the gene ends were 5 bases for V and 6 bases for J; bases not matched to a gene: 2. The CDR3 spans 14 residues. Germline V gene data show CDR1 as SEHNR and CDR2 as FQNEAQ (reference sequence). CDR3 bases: TGTGCCAGCAGCACGGGACAGGGGGCCGGGGAGCTGTTTTTT. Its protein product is CASSTGQGAGELFF.